These T cell receptor beta chains were read from a single sample in a study of Ad26.COV2.S vaccination and SARS-CoV-2 variants. Profiled with immunoSEQ multiplex PCR; TCRdb holds only in-frame clones, not every one. The sample yields fewer than 400,000 clones, around four fifths seen once. Sequencing used peripheral blood, obtained in a trial of Ad26.COV2.S vaccine versus placebo. These receptors came from a person between 18 and 65 years old who received the Ad26.COV2.S COVID-19 vaccine or a placebo. CDR3s include the opening cysteine and the closing phenylalanine or tryptophan. Each record gives: J gene, V gene, clone size, D gene, CDR3 DNA, CDR3 protein. D genes are given only for firm matches. Rows give clone size only sometimes, using once, few, many, or a class for an expanded clone.

TRBJ1-1 | TRBV5-1 | NA | TRBD1 | TGCGCCAGCAGCCCGGGGACAGGGGGCGGAATCTATCGCCACACTGAAGCTTTCTTT | CASSPGTGGGIYRHTEAFF
TRBJ2-7 | TRBV10-3 | NA | TRBD1 | TGTGCCATCCTATACCGGGGACAGTTCTACGAGCAGTACTTC | CAILYRGQFYEQYF
TRBJ1-6 | TRBV15 | NA | NA | TGTGCCACCAGCAGAACGGGCCGTTCGGGGTCACCCCTCCACTTT | CATSRTGRSGSPLHF
TRBJ2-6 | TRBV5-1 | NA | TRBD2 | TGCGCCAGCAGCTTGGAGGGACTAGCGGGCCCCTCTGGGGCCAACGTCCTGACTTTC | CASSLEGLAGPSGANVLTF
TRBJ2-1 | TRBV7-9 | NA | NA | TGTGCCAGCCACTTGGGGGGCAGCTCCTACAATGAGCAGTTCTTC | CASHLGGSSYNEQFF
TRBJ1-3 | TRBV5-1 | NA | TRBD1 | TGCGCCAGCAGCTGGGGGACAGCATTTCGAAACACCATATATTTT | CASSWGTAFRNTIYF
TRBJ1-4 | TRBV19 | NA | TRBD1 | TGTGCCAGTAGTGTCTACAGGGGATTGGCATCAGCTAATGAAAAACTGTTTTTT | CASSVYRGLASANEKLFF
TRBJ2-2 | TRBV6-6 | NA | TRBD1 | TGTGCCAGCAGTTACTGGGGACAGGTTACCGGGGAGCTGTTTTTT | CASSYWGQVTGELFF
TRBJ2-1 | TRBV7-3 | NA | NA | TGTGCCAGCAGCTCTCAGGGGGGTTTGAATGAGCAGTTCTTC | CASSSQGGLNEQFF
TRBJ1-2 | TRBV6-5 | NA | NA | TGTGCCAAGACAACGCGTCTCCTTAACTATGGCTACACCTTC | CAKTTRLLNYGYTF
TRBJ2-1 | TRBV18 | NA | NA | TGTGCCAGCTCACCCACGGGGTACAATGAGCAGTTCTTC | CASSPTGYNEQFF
TRBJ2-5 | TRBV5-1 | NA | NA | TGCGCCAGCAGCCAAGGGACCTCTCAAGAGACCCAGTACTTC | CASSQGTSQETQYF
TRBJ2-1 | TRBV5-4 | NA | TRBD1 | TGTGCCAGCAGCCAGACAGGGCAGGATGAGCAGTTCTTC | CASSQTGQDEQFF
TRBJ1-2 | TRBV5-4 | NA | NA | TGTGCCAGCAGCTTGGAATGGCAGGGAGCCTATGGCTACACCTTC | CASSLEWQGAYGYTF
TRBJ1-4 | TRBV5-1 | NA | NA | TGCGCCAGCAGCTTGGCGGGTCTTAATGAAAAACTGTTTTTT | CASSLAGLNEKLFF
TRBJ2-7 | TRBV5-6 | NA | TRBD1 | TGTGCCAGCAGCTCAGGACAGGGCGAGCAGTACTTC | CASSSGQGEQYF
TRBJ2-1 | TRBV7-3 | NA | TRBD2 | TGTGCCAGCAGCCCGTTACAAACTAGCGGGGGACTCAATGAGCAGTTCTTC | CASSPLQTSGGLNEQFF
TRBJ1-1 | TRBV28 | NA | TRBD1 | TGTGCCAGCAGTGAGGACAGGGTGAACACTGAAGCTTTCTTT | CASSEDRVNTEAFF
TRBJ2-7 | TRBV4-2 | NA | NA | TGTGCCAGCAGCCAAGAAAGCGGCTACGAGCAGTACTTC | CASSQESGYEQYF
TRBJ2-5 | TRBV28 | NA | TRBD1 | TGTGCCAGCAGTTTTAACAGGGGTTACCAAGAGACCCAGTACTTC | CASSFNRGYQETQYF
TRBJ1-2 | TRBV9 | NA | TRBD1 | TGTGCCAGCAGCGCACCCGGGACAGTAGGTCCTGGCTACACCTTC | CASSAPGTVGPGYTF
TRBJ2-7 | TRBV2 | NA | NA | TGTGCCAGCAGGGAAACGGGCGCAAGCACCTACGAGCAGTACTTC | CASRETGASTYEQYF
TRBJ1-6 | TRBV5-1 | NA | TRBD1 | TGCGCCAGCAGCTTGGGTGCCGGGACAGGGGGCGCAAGTTCACCCCTCCACTTT | CASSLGAGTGGASSPLHF
TRBJ2-7 | TRBV11-2 | once | NA | TGTGCCAGCAGCTTACGGGTTGAGCAGTACTTC | CASSLRVEQYF
TRBJ2-1 | TRBV7-9 | NA | NA | TGTGCCAGCAGCTTAGTATTTGAGGGAAATGAGCAGTTCTTC | CASSLVFEGNEQFF
TRBJ2-3 | TRBV28 | once | NA | TGTGCCAGCAGTTTTAGTTACACAGATACGCAGTATTTT | CASSFSYTDTQYF
TRBJ2-1 | TRBV5-1 | once | NA | TGCGCCAGCAGCCCCCCTGCTGGAGGGACCCAGCAGTTCTTC | CASSPPAGGTQQFF
TRBJ2-7 | TRBV11-1 | NA | NA | TGTGCCAGCAGCTTTATGCCATACTACGAGCAGTACTTC | CASSFMPYYEQYF
TRBJ1-6 | TRBV3-1/TRBV3-2 | NA | NA | TGTGCCAGCAGCCAAAAGAATCATTCACCCCTCCACTTT | CASSQKNHSPLHF
TRBJ2-3 | TRBV19 | NA | TRBD1 | TGTGCCAGTAGCACAGGGGGCGCGAGCACAGATACGCAGTATTTT | CASSTGGASTDTQYF
TRBJ2-5 | TRBV2 | NA | NA | TGTGCCAGCACCCCTGGGGCGTCAGAAGAGACCCAGTACTTC | CASTPGASEETQYF
TRBJ2-7 | TRBV4-1 | NA | TRBD2 | TGCGCCAGCAGCCAAGACCTAGCGGGGGACTTCTACGAGCAGTACTTC | CASSQDLAGDFYEQYF
TRBJ1-5 | TRBV14 | NA | NA | TGTGCCAGCAGCCAAGATTTAGGTCAGCCCCAGCATTTT | CASSQDLGQPQHF
TRBJ1-5 | TRBV5-6 | NA | NA | TGTGCCAGCAGCTCGCTCAGGGTGGGCAATCAGCCCCAGCATTTT | CASSSLRVGNQPQHF
TRBJ2-2 | TRBV11-3 | NA | NA | TGTGCCAGCAACGATAACACCGGGGAGCTGTTTTTT | CASNDNTGELFF
TRBJ1-1 | TRBV9 | NA | NA | TGTGCCAGCAGCGCCTTAGGGAACACTGAAGCTTTCTTT | CASSALGNTEAFF
TRBJ2-1 | TRBV3-1/TRBV3-2 | NA | TRBD2 | TGTGCCAGCAGCCCCCAAGCGAGCGGGGGGGGCAATGAGCAGTTCTTC | CASSPQASGGGNEQFF
TRBJ1-5 | TRBV7-4 | NA | NA | TGTGCCAGCAGCCTTCGACAGGAAAACCTTTATAGCAATCAGCCCCAGCATTTT | CASSLRQENLYSNQPQHF
TRBJ1-1 | TRBV27 | NA | NA | TGTGCCAGCGCTAGGGGGGGGGCGACGAACACTGAAGCTTTCTTT | CASARGGATNTEAFF
TRBJ2-5 | TRBV5-4 | NA | TRBD2 | TGTGCCAGCAGCTTGTGGGGAGGGCGGGAGACCCAGTACTTC | CASSLWGGRETQYF
TRBJ1-1 | TRBV28 | NA | NA | TGTGCCAGCAGCGCCCGGTTAGGGAGGGGTGACACTGAAGCTTTCTTT | CASSARLGRGDTEAFF
TRBJ2-3 | TRBV25-1 | once | NA | TGTGCCAGCAGTGCTTTCAGGAGCACAGATACGCAGTATTTT | CASSAFRSTDTQYF
TRBJ2-1 | TRBV29-1 | NA | TRBD1 | TGCAGCGTTGATACCGGGACAGGGGGAAACAATGAGCAGTTCTTC | CSVDTGTGGNNEQFF
TRBJ2-7 | TRBV13 | once | NA | TGTGCCAGCAGCTTGGGGGGGACACACGTCTACGAGCAGTACTTC | CASSLGGTHVYEQYF
TRBJ1-4 | TRBV6-5 | NA | NA | TGTGCCAGCGGCTGGGGGGCTGGGGAAAAACTGTTTTTT | CASGWGAGEKLFF
TRBJ1-5 | TRBV19 | NA | NA | TGTGCCACCTCAATTCCTGTTAGCAATCAGCCCCAGCATTTT | CATSIPVSNQPQHF
TRBJ2-7 | TRBV5-1 | NA | TRBD1 | TGCGCCAGCAGCGACAGGGATTCTAAGGGCGAGCAGTACTTC | CASSDRDSKGEQYF
TRBJ2-7 | TRBV2 | once | TRBD1 | TGTGCCAGCAGGACAGGGCCCTACGAGCAGTACTTC | CASRTGPYEQYF
TRBJ1-1 | TRBV19 | NA | NA | TGTGCCAGTCGTCAAGGGGACGGCACTGCTTACAACACTGAAGCTTTCTTT | CASRQGDGTAYNTEAFF
TRBJ1-2 | TRBV6-5 | NA | TRBD1 | TGTGCCAGCAGACGTGGGACAGGGACGATCTATGGCTACACCTTC | CASRRGTGTIYGYTF
TRBJ2-3 | TRBV5-1 | NA | NA | TGCGCCAGCAGCGAGGGGGGGAGCACAGATACGCAGTATTTT | CASSEGGSTDTQYF
TRBJ1-5 | TRBV6-5 | NA | TRBD1 | TGTGCCAGCAGCCCCGACAGGGCTAATCAGCCCCAGCATTTT | CASSPDRANQPQHF
TRBJ1-1 | TRBV30 | NA | TRBD1 | TGTGCCTGGAGCCGAGGACAGGGCACTGAAGCTTTCTTT | CAWSRGQGTEAFF
TRBJ2-3 | TRBV7-3 | NA | TRBD2 | TGTGCCAGCAGCCGTTCCGGGCGCGGGGGGGCCCCAGATACGCAGTATTTT | CASSRSGRGGAPDTQYF
TRBJ2-5 | TRBV21-1 | NA | NA | TGTGCCAGCAGCAAAGGGTTCACCTTAAACTGGACCCAGTACTTC | CASSKGFTLNWTQYF
TRBJ1-5 | TRBV6-5 | NA | TRBD1 | TGTGCCAGCAGTTGGACAGGGAGGGAAAAGCCCCAGCATTTT | CASSWTGREKPQHF
TRBJ2-7 | TRBV18 | NA | NA | TGTGCCACCCGGGAAGGGAACGAGCAGTACTTC | CATREGNEQYF
TRBJ1-6 | TRBV27 | NA | TRBD1 | TGTGCCAGCAGCCGAGGACAGGGTCTTGCAGGTTCACCCCTCCACTTT | CASSRGQGLAGSPLHF
TRBJ2-5 | TRBV29-1 | once | NA | TGCAGCGTTGAAGATGGCAGGAGGGGGATAGAGGGAGAGACCCAGTACTTC | CSVEDGRRGIEGETQYF
TRBJ2-6 | TRBV11-3 | NA | NA | TGTGCCAGCAGCTTAGAAGCGGGCGGGACTGGGGCCAACGTCCTGACTTTC | CASSLEAGGTGANVLTF